This T cell receptor (beta chain) derives from a study of cytomegalovirus exposure and HLA in healthy donors. Vbeta (60) and Jbeta (13) primers were used in the PCR. Sequencing was performed with immunoSEQ multiplex PCR; in TCRdb, only in-frame clones are kept and a portion is missing. The sample lists roughly 82,000 clones; roughly 74% were seen once. J gave up 1 base and V 5 bases, and 9 bases lay outside the gene matches. The CDR3 runs 16 residues. Looked up from germline, CDR1 is MNHEY and CDR2 is SMNVEV (reference sequence). The receptor comes from a woman aged 45-65 years in good health and CMV-seropositive. The specimen sequenced was PBMCs. V usage is TRBV27 and J usage is TRBJ2-5, with TRBD1 matching over 8 bases. The CDR3 is CASSPWTGRIQETQYF. The CDR3 bases are TGTGCCAGCAGTCCTTGGACAGGGAGAATCCAAGAGACCCAGTACTTC.